This T cell receptor beta chain is drawn from a study of blood T cell repertoires in COVID-19. Looking at the study overall: Collection of acute and convalescent COVID-19 samples took place in the United States, Italy and Spain. PBMCs, B-cell-depleted T cells, or T cells provided the cDNA or gDNA that made up the material.

The CDR3 has 16 amino acids. V shed 0 bases, J shed 5 bases, and the junction held 7 bases outside the gene matches. CDR1 and CDR2 from the germline V gene are SGDLS and YYNGEE. Under the authors' procedure: How many nucleated cells were present was estimated from reference gene primer amplification. The data were produced by immunoSEQ multiplex PCR, yet TCRdb's version contains in-frame clones alone and is incomplete. V, J and clone size were drawn from that table, and D and trimming were deduced from the DNA. In the table there are around 200,000 clones, about three quarters of which are singletons.

This TCR derives from a woman aged 70-85 years with acute or convalescent COVID-19. The specimen was peripheral blood. The chain recombines TRBV9 with TRBJ1-2; 10 bases match TRBD1. The CDR3 coding sequence is TGTGCCAGCAGCGTAGCAGGGACAGGGGCTGAGTATGGCTACACCTTC. It encodes CASSVAGTGAEYGYTF. The full variable domain, completed using reference TRBV9 and TRBJ1-2, is DSGVTQTPKHLITATGQRVTLRCSPRSGDLSVYWYQQSLDQGLQFLIQYYNGEERAKGNILERFSAQQFPDLHSELNLSSLELGDSALYFCASSVAGTGAEYGYTFGSGTRLTVV.